This TCR beta chain comes out of a study of persistence of HIV-infected CD4 T cells. Turning to the study itself: Multiple blood draws of up to about 180 mL, except a couple of donors with single leukapheresis.

The study's findings and limits: Within sorted populations, more oligoclonal TCRs accompanied more oligoclonal proviruses.

Regarding this clone: As yet, its antigen is unknown.

Lysates of CMV-infected fibroblasts at around 9.1 ug/mL stimulated these cells. CD40L-negative CD69-negative CD45RO-high memory CD4+ T cells were sorted as populations depleted of antigen-responding cells. For around 19 hours, CD8-depleted PBMCs received anti-CD28/CD49d costimulation, a CD40-blocking antibody and enfuvirtide. The immunoSEQ assay was version 4, run in survey mode. Generated by immunoSEQ multiplex PCR, the TCRdb table keeps only in-frame clones and is missing some. The sample lists about 48,000 clones, around 80% seen once, with about 3% in the top ten. The sample consisted of CD4+ T cells sorted from PBMCs after 18-hour stimulation, taken from a patient who received antiretroviral therapy. The receptor's source is an adult man with HIV who was CMV-seropositive.

CDR3 sequence reads: CASHGQEHSYEQYF. The DNA for the CDR3 is TGTGCCAGCCATGGACAGGAACACTCCTACGAGCAGTACTTC. The V call is TRBV6-5, the J call TRBJ2-7; TRBD1 aligns across 7 bases. The V segment lost 8 bases and the J segment 0 bases; nucleotides outside the gene matches: 7. Germline V gene lookup returns CDR1 MNHEY and CDR2 SVGAGI. This CDR3 region has 14 residues.